These T cell receptor beta chains were read from a single sample in a study of cytomegalovirus exposure and HLA in healthy donors. Repertoires were generated with immunoSEQ multiplex PCR, while TCRdb's copy carries only in-frame clones and drops some. Of around 160,000 clones in the sample, roughly 65% were seen once. The sequenced sample consisted of PBMCs. These receptors all stem from a man between 18 and 29 years old in good health and CMV-seropositive. Both conserved end residues are part of each CDR3. D genes are given only for firm matches. For some rows the clone size is stated as once, few or many, or as a class when expanded; others skip it.

D	J	size	V	CDR3	DNA
TRBD1	TRBJ1-2	.	TRBV28	CASSLTGDGYTF	TGTGCCAGCAGTTTGACAGGGGATGGCTACACCTTC
.	TRBJ2-1	.	TRBV5-1	CASMPELSYNEQFF	TGCGCCAGCATGCCCGAGCTATCCTACAATGAGCAGTTCTTC
.	TRBJ1-2	.	TRBV9	CASSLQVTNYGYTF	TGTGCCAGCAGCTTACAGGTCACTAACTATGGCTACACCTTC
.	TRBJ1-1	.	TRBV14	CASSQDQNTEAFF	TGTGCCAGCAGCCAAGATCAGAACACTGAAGCTTTCTTT
.	TRBJ1-1	.	TRBV11-2	CASRRPGVDTEAFF	TGTGCCAGCAGGAGACCAGGGGTGGACACTGAAGCTTTCTTT
TRBD1	TRBJ1-5	.	TRBV4-1	CASSQEGQGGNQPQHF	TGCGCCAGCAGCCAAGAGGGACAGGGAGGGAATCAGCCCCAGCATTTT
.	TRBJ1-3	.	TRBV28	CASSFGLVGEAGGNTIYF	TGTGCCAGCAGTTTTGGCTTAGTCGGGGAGGCGGGAGGAAACACCATATATTTT
.	TRBJ1-3	few	TRBV9	CASSVTVGSGNTIYF	TGTGCCAGCAGCGTTACAGTGGGCTCTGGAAACACCATATATTTT
TRBD1	TRBJ2-1	few	TRBV7-2	CASSSTGGSYNEQFF	TGTGCCAGCAGCTCGACAGGGGGCTCCTACAATGAGCAGTTCTTC
.	TRBJ1-5	.	TRBV27	CASSLRSQEAGNQPQHF	TGTGCCAGCAGTTTAAGGAGCCAGGAGGCGGGAAATCAGCCCCAGCATTTT
TRBD2	TRBJ2-3	.	TRBV6-4	CASSALAGGGDTQYF	TGTGCCAGCAGTGCACTAGCGGGAGGAGGGGATACGCAGTATTTT
.	TRBJ1-2	.	TRBV6-5	CASSPREGLYGYTF	TGTGCCAGCAGCCCCCGGGAAGGGCTCTATGGCTACACCTTC
TRBD1	TRBJ2-2	.	TRBV19	CASVQGVNTGELFF	TGTGCCAGCGTACAGGGGGTAAACACCGGGGAGCTGTTTTTT
.	TRBJ1-2	.	TRBV15	CATSRAPSSFFGYTF	TGTGCCACCAGCAGAGCCCCCTCGAGTTTCTTCGGCTACACCTTC
.	TRBJ1-1	few	TRBV29-1	CSVGGPTEAFF	TGCAGCGTTGGGGGGCCCACTGAAGCTTTCTTT
.	TRBJ2-5	.	TRBV5-1	CAPLSTGQHDQETQYF	TGCGCCCCACTGTCGACAGGACAGCACGACCAAGAGACCCAGTACTTC
TRBD1	TRBJ1-1	many	TRBV7-9	CASSLGDSSMNTEAFF	TGTGCCAGCAGCTTAGGGGACAGCTCTATGAACACTGAAGCTTTCTTT
.	TRBJ1-2	few	TRBV15	CATSRDLGQTNYGYTF	TGTGCCACCAGCAGAGATCTCGGACAAACTAACTATGGCTACACCTTC
.	TRBJ1-1	.	TRBV27	CASSALGNTEAFF	TGTGCCAGCAGTGCCCTCGGGAACACTGAAGCTTTCTTT
.	TRBJ1-2	.	TRBV19	CASSRMASTGSYGYTF	TGTGCCAGTAGTAGGATGGCCTCAACAGGGAGCTATGGCTACACCTTC
TRBD2	TRBJ2-1	.	TRBV10-3	CAISAELGLARNEQFF	TGTGCCATCAGTGCAGAGTTGGGACTAGCGCGGAATGAGCAGTTCTTC
.	TRBJ1-1	.	TRBV27	CASSLWGPPKGEAFF	TGTGCCAGCAGTTTATGGGGGCCGCCGAAGGGGGAAGCTTTCTTT
TRBD2	TRBJ2-1	.	TRBV10-3	CAISDSNGTKEQFF	TGTGCCATCAGTGATTCCAACGGGACTAAGGAGCAGTTCTTC
.	TRBJ1-1	.	TRBV19	CASSMVQGAEAFF	TGTGCCAGTAGTATGGTACAGGGCGCTGAAGCTTTCTTT
.	TRBJ1-6	.	TRBV5-1	CASSEEQGNSPLHF	TGCGCCAGCAGCGAGGAGCAGGGAAATTCACCCCTCCACTTT
.	TRBJ2-1	.	TRBV14	CASSQDGAGPWKDEQFF	TGTGCCAGCAGCCAAGACGGCGCGGGCCCTTGGAAGGATGAGCAGTTCTTC
TRBD1	TRBJ1-5	.	TRBV6-1	CASSRGQGVDQPQHF	TGTGCCAGCAGTAGGGGACAGGGGGTAGATCAGCCCCAGCATTTT
.	TRBJ1-3	.	TRBV5-6	CASSLRGTSGNTIYF	TGTGCCAGCAGCTTGCGGGGGACCTCTGGAAACACCATATATTTT
TRBD1	TRBJ1-1	.	TRBV29-1	CSVGTGGNTEAFF	TGCAGCGTCGGGACAGGGGGGAACACTGAAGCTTTCTTT
.	TRBJ1-1	.	TRBV6-1	CASSERQPNTEAFF	TGTGCCAGCAGTGAGCGACAGCCGAACACTGAAGCTTTCTTT
.	TRBJ1-1	.	TRBV18	CASSPPGANTPNTEAFF	TGTGCCAGCTCACCACCGGGGGCAAACACCCCGAACACTGAAGCTTTCTTT
.	TRBJ2-3	.	TRBV5-1	CASSLADSGRTDTQYF	TGCGCCAGCAGCTTGGCCGATAGCGGCCGCACAGATACGCAGTATTTT
TRBD1	TRBJ1-6	.	TRBV9	CASSATFPGQGYSPLHF	TGTGCCAGCAGCGCGACATTCCCGGGACAGGGATATTCACCCCTCCACTTT
TRBD1	TRBJ2-1	.	TRBV15	CATTPGQGIYNEQFF	TGTGCCACCACCCCGGGACAGGGGATATACAATGAGCAGTTCTTC
.	TRBJ2-2	.	TRBV28	CASRLRDSANTGELFF	TGTGCCAGCAGGTTAAGGGACTCCGCGAACACCGGGGAGCTGTTTTTT
.	TRBJ2-1	.	TRBV4-2	CASSQRGAGYNEQFF	TGTGCCAGCAGCCAACGGGGGGCAGGGTACAATGAGCAGTTCTTC
TRBD1	TRBJ1-4	.	TRBV7-8	CASSPTRTGPNEKLFF	TGTGCCAGCAGCCCTACCCGGACAGGGCCTAATGAAAAACTGTTTTTT
.	TRBJ1-1	.	TRBV13	CASSGRPTALDTEAFF	TGTGCCAGCAGCGGACGGCCGACAGCCTTGGACACTGAAGCTTTCTTT
.	TRBJ2-3	.	TRBV19	CASSPQRPLTDTQYF	TGTGCCAGTAGTCCCCAGCGGCCACTCACAGATACGCAGTATTTT
TRBD2	TRBJ2-3	.	TRBV4-2	CASSLTASGGYTDTQYF	TGTGCCAGCAGCCTAACTGCTAGCGGGGGCTACACAGATACGCAGTATTTT
.	TRBJ2-1	.	TRBV4-1	CASSQARGGVFGEQFF	TGCGCCAGCAGCCAAGCAAGGGGGGGAGTATTTGGAGAGCAGTTCTTC
TRBD2	TRBJ2-5	.	TRBV25-1	CASSPRTSGGIQETQYF	TGTGCCAGCAGTCCGCGGACTAGCGGGGGGATACAAGAGACCCAGTACTTC
.	TRBJ1-1	.	TRBV19	CASSIPQNTEAFF	TGTGCCAGTAGTATTCCCCAGAACACTGAAGCTTTCTTT
.	TRBJ1-2	few	TRBV15	CATSILISGYGYTF	TGTGCCACCAGCATATTAATTTCAGGGTATGGCTACACCTTC
TRBD2	TRBJ2-1	.	TRBV19	CASSSGTSVYNEQFF	TGTGCCAGTAGTTCGGGGACTAGCGTCTACAATGAGCAGTTCTTC